This T cell receptor (beta chain) came from a study of blood T cells in healthy people across ages. Note on this clonotype: Antigen specificity is unknown.

Combining a sample-barcoded 5' primer with a J-beta primer mix, a second PCR ran for roughly 7 to 12 cycles. MiXCR, run by TCRdb on the 5' RACE reads, gives a single entry per CDR3 protein. The data contain about 970,000 distinct CDR3 sequences, roughly half of them seen just once; the ten biggest clones take up over 20%. The study, taken as a whole, reports: Roughly linear declines in TCR beta diversity per million T cells occurred with age. Long-lived donors exceeded aged donors in naive CD4+ cells and diversity. Naive and antigen-experienced cells were not separated, limiting conclusive comparison.

V was pared by 3 bases and J by 5 bases, with 11 bases between. CDR1 and CDR2 from the germline V gene are SGHVS and FQNEAQ. The CDR3 has 14 residues. The origin of this receptor is a woman aged 60-70 years in good health. The sequencing sample was made of blood. The rearrangement links TRBV7-8 to TRBJ2-1; tentative D call: TRBD1 (6 bases). The chain's CDR3 is CASSFRWTDNEQFF. The DNA of the CDR3 is TGTGCCAGCAGCTTTCGATGGACAGACAATGAGCAGTTCTTC. Full variable domain (outside the CDR3, taken from reference TRBV7-8 and TRBJ2-1): GAGVSQSPRYKVAKRGQDVALRCDPISGHVSLFWYQQALGQGPEFLTYFQNEAQLDKSGLPSDRFFAERPEGSVSTLKIQRTQQEDSAVYLCASSFRWTDNEQFFGPGTRLTVL.